This T cell receptor (beta chain) was identified in a study of immune evolution from preneoplasia to lung adenocarcinoma. The CDR3 is made up of 14 amino acids. In germline, CDR1 is LNHDA, CDR2 SQIVND (reference sequence). V gave up 3 bases and J gave up 10 bases, with 18 bases separating them. Measured with immunoSEQ multiplex PCR; TCRdb has only the in-frame clones, and not every one. The table shows just over 9,000 clones, with approximately 78% occurring only once. Patients had resection in Japan or China between about 2014 and 2018. The TCR was taken from a person aged 65 to 79 with lung adenocarcinoma. The sequencing sample was made of FFPE lung adenocarcinoma in situ tissue. The chain has TRBV19 and TRBJ1-1, with D possibly matching TRBD1 (5 bases). CDR3: CASSIQGTALRAFF. CDR3 nucleotides: TGTGCCAGTAGTATTCAAGGGACGGCGTTACGAGCTTTCTTT.